Detailed here is one TCR beta chain. The antigen is not known. The germline gives CDR1 SGDLS, CDR2 YYNGEE. With 3 bases clipped from V and 3 bases from J, the junction kept 3 bases outside the gene matches. The length of the CDR3 is 13 residues. The method was immunoSEQ multiplex PCR; TCRdb's version includes in-frame clones alone and lacks a portion of them. Counted here are roughly 20,000 clones, 90% occurring once; the ten biggest clones make up about 16%. Patients suffered from locally advanced or metastatic urothelial carcinoma. This sample is drawn from a study of PD-L1 blockade in urothelial cancer. Whole-study context: Samples of blood were analyzed 3 weeks (second dose) and 6 weeks after treatment start. The median T cell count in blood samples was 141,255. Whole-study results and caveats: At 3 weeks on treatment, tumor-associated clones expanded more with durable benefit.

This sequence originates from a woman aged 60-75 years with urothelial cancer. This sequence joins TRBV9 and TRBJ2-7; 7 positions match TRBD1. This specimen consisted of PBMCs, obtained around atezolizumab (anti-PD-L1) treatment. The CDR3 loop is CASSGDRVYEQYF. The DNA for the CDR3 is TGTGCCAGCAGCGGAGACAGGGTCTACGAGCAGTACTTC.